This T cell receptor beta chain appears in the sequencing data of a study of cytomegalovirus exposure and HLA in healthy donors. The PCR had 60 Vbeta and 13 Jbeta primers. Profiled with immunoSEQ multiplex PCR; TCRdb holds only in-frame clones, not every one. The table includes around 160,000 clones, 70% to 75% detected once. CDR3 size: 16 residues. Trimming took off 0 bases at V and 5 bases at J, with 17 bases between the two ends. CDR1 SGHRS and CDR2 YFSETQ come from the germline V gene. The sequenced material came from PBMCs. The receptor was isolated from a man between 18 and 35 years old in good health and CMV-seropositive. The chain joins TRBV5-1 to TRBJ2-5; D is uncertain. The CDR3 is CASSLAVASGAETQYF. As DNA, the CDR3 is TGCGCCAGCAGCTTGGCCGTGGCTAGTGGTGCGGAGACCCAGTACTTC.